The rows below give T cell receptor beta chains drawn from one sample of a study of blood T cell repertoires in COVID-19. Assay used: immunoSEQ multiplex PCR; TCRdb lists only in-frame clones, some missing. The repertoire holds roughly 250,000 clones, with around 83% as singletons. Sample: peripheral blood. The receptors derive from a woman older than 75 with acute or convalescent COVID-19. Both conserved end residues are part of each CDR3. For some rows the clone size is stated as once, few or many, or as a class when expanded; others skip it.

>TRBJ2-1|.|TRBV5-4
CASRQRGSYNEQFF
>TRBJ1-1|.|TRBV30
CAWSPRTGEAFF
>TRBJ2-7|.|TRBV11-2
CASSLAVLSEQYF
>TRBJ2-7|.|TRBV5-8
CASSLRFGGSYEQYF
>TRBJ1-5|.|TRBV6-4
CASRSLRRLNQPQHF
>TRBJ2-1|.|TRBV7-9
CASRTTGASYNEQFF
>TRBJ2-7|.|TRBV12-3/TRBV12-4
CASSGVAYEQYF
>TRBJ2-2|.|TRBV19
CASSISSGQISPGELFF
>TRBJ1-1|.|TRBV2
CASSEAGQGNTEAFF
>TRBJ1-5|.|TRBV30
CAWSAGRGDQPQHF
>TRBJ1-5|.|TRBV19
CATTPQGGQPQHF
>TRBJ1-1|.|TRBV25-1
CASSGPPRAPTEAFF
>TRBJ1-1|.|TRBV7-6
CASSLKRGNTEAFF
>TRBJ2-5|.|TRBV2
CASRSGAETQYF
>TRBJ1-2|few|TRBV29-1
CSAWGGGMDYTF
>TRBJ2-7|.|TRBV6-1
CASSDGTSGGSSFSYEQYF
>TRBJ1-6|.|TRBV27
CASSLLPGSSSYNSPLHF
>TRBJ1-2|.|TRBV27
CASGGPTRGYTF
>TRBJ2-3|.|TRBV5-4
CASSLGGGLSTDTQYF
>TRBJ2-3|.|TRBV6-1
CASSFAAGGQYF
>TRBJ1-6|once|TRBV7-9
CASSLDTGVNSPLHF
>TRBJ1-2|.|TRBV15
CATSRVWDRGYTF
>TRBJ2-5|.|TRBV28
CASNRERETQYF
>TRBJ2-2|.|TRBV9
CASSVARTANTGELFF
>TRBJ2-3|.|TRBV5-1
CASSPSPRGGADTQYF
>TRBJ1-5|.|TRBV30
CAWSVEGLQPQHF
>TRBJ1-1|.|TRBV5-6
CASSRGQVMNTEAFF
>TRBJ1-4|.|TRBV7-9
CASSLDEATNEKLFF
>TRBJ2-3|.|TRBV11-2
CASSLWGTASSTDTQYF
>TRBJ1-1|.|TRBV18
CASSDSGGYVGTEAFF
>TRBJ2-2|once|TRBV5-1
CASSRTREGELFF
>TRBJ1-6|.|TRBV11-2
CASSAGQPYSPLHF
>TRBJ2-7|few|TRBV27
CASSLGLGSYEQYF